What follows are 27 T cell receptor beta chains derived from one specimen sequenced in a study of Graves' ophthalmopathy and Graves' hyperthyroidism (dated by TCRdb to between 2017 and 2018). TCRdb names Illumina HiSeq 2000 as the instrument used. For repertoire sequencing, TCR beta CDR3 regions were amplified from RNA transcripts. A first-round RT-PCR used HTBI primers with the Qiagen OneStep RT-PCR kit, followed by a second-round multiplex PCR, size selection and purification. In-frame beta chains were kept once TCRdb had trimmed the public reads at Q25 with fastp and called clones with MiXCR. Identical CDR3 protein sequences are pooled into one entry, listed with their most common genes and DNA. The sample includes some 1.1 million distinct CDR3 sequences, with about 35% observed a single time. Together, the top ten hold approximately 10% of the sample. The sequencing input was peripheral blood or thyroid tissue (not recorded which). Receptors originate from an adult man with Graves' hyperthyroidism.

This clonotype was seen a handful of times. This chain joins TRBV7-8 and TRBJ1-5; D gene unclear. The CDR3 has 13 residues. Germline values: CDR1 SGHVS, CDR2 FQNEAQ. V shed 5 bases and J shed 4 bases, with 9 bases lying between them. The CDR3 nucleotides are TGTGCCAGCAGCCGAAAATCTAATCAGCCCCAGCATTTT. Translated, it gives CASSRKSNQPQHF.

This chain links TRBV10-1 with TRBJ2-2, with TRBD2 matching over 7 bases. Looked up from germline, CDR1 is WNHNN and CDR2 is SYGVQD (reference sequence). Trimming cost V 5 bases and J 7 bases; bases outside gene matches: 7. This CDR3 contains 14 residues. The CDR3 protein is CASSSGIERGELFF. In nucleotides, the CDR3 is TGCGCCAGCAGTAGCGGGATCGAGCGCGGGGAGCTGTTTTTT.

This clonotype has a single count. The gene calls are TRBV29-1 and TRBJ1-5; D uncertain. From germline, CDR1 is SQVTM and CDR2 ANQGSEA. This CDR3 has 12 residues. V lost 8 bases and J 3 bases, leaving 11 bases between the germline ends. In nucleotides, the CDR3 is TGCAGCTTGGCCGGGTTCAATCAGCCCCAGCATTTT. This sequence encodes CSLAGFNQPQHF.

This clonotype was observed at least ten times. The gene calls are TRBV20-1 and TRBJ2-2, with 7 positions matching TRBD2. Germline V gene data show CDR1 as DFQATT and CDR2 as SNEGSKA (reference sequence). V dropped 3 bases and J dropped 4; count of bases not matched to a gene: 11. The CDR3 contains 16 residues. The CDR3 DNA reads as TGCAGTGCTAGCGACCGGAGAAGGGAGGGCACCGGGGAGCTGTTTTTT. It translates to CSASDRRREGTGELFF.

This clonotype was detected many times. J is TRBJ2-7 and V is TRBV24-1; the match to TRBD1 covers 9 bases. With 3 bases clipped from V and 1 base from J, the junction kept 6 bases outside the gene matches. The CDR3 covers 16 residues. Germline lookup yields CDR1 KGHDR and CDR2 SFDVKD. Here the CDR3 DNA reads TGTGCCACCAGTGATCACCCGGGACAGGGTTCCTACGAGCAGTACTTC. It encodes CATSDHPGQGSYEQYF.

The chain combines TRBV29-1 with TRBJ2-2; weak D call: TRBD2 (5 bases). Germline V CDR1 and CDR2: SQVTM, ANQGSEA. V lost 5 bases and J 0 bases, leaving 10 bases between the germline ends. This CDR3 spans 14 amino acids. The CDR3 DNA is TGCAGCGTTTCTTGGACTGCGAACACCGGGGAGCTGTTTTTT. Translating gives CSVSWTANTGELFF.

This chain uses TRBV12-3 or TRBV12-4 with TRBJ1-4; the D is unclear. The CDR3 has 15 amino acids. The V and J ends lost 7 bases and 7 bases respectively, with 19 bases between them. The CDR3 nucleotides are TGTGCCAGCACTACCGGGATTGGGGAAGGTGAAAAACTGTTTTTT. This codes for CASTTGIGEGEKLFF.

This clonotype has ten or more counts. The rearrangement links TRBV6-2 or TRBV6-3 to TRBJ1-6; D is perhaps TRBD1 (5 bases). The V gene lost 5 bases and the J gene lost 8 bases, with 13 bases spanning the gap. Germline V gene sequence: CDR1 MNHEY, CDR2 SVGEGT. This CDR3 spans 14 amino acids. DNA for the CDR3: TGTGCCAGCAGTGCAGACAGTGAAGATTCACCCCTCCACTTT. It encodes CASSADSEDSPLHF.

Ten or more counts support this clonotype. The chain carries TRBV15 and TRBJ1-1; 7 positions agree with TRBD1. The CDR3 spans 13 residues. The V gene end was trimmed by 3 bases and the J gene end by 4 bases; junction bases not matched to a gene: 2. Germline V gene sequence: CDR1 LNHNV, CDR2 YYDKDF (reference sequence). The CDR3 DNA reads TGTGCCACCAGCAGTGACAGGGCCACTGAAGCTTTCTTT. Its translation: CATSSDRATEAFF.

The chain is built from TRBV7-9 and TRBJ2-3; a possible D gene is TRBD1 (6 bases). Germline lookup yields CDR1 SEHNR and CDR2 FQNEAQ (reference sequence). V lost 4 bases and J lost 5, with 16 bases in between. This CDR3 has 15 residues. This CDR3 is CASSSIVSGVDTQYF. The CDR3 DNA reads as TGTGCCAGCAGCTCTATCGTCTCAGGGGTAGATACGCAGTATTTT.

This clonotype was recorded many times. The chain joins TRBV7-2 to TRBJ1-6; 7 nucleotides line up with TRBD1. CDR1 and CDR2 (germline): SGHTA, FQGNSA. The V and J ends lost 7 bases and 9 bases, in that order; junction bases with no gene match: 9. The CDR3 spans 14 residues. The CDR3 region is CASTGQAAGSPLHF. The CDR3 DNA reads as TGTGCCAGCACCGGACAGGCCGCAGGTTCACCCCTCCACTTT.

This clonotype was found many times. The rearrangement uses TRBV19 and TRBJ1-1; 7 nucleotides align to TRBD1. V shed 6 bases, J shed 0 bases, and the junction held 7 bases outside the gene matches. Germline CDR1 reads LNHDA; CDR2 reads SQIVND (reference sequence). This CDR3 is built from 15 residues. CDR3 coding DNA: TGTGCCAGTAGGATCTCGGACAGGTTGAACACTGAAGCTTTCTTT. It is translated as CASRISDRLNTEAFF.

The chain carries TRBV7-8 and TRBJ2-2; D not resolved. Trimming shortened V by 5 bases and J by 7 bases, and 11 bases separated the two germline ends. Germline values: CDR1 SGHVS, CDR2 FQNEAQ. The CDR3 is 13 amino acids. The CDR3 region has the DNA TGTGCCAGCAGCCAAGGGTCTCTCGGGGAGCTGTTTTTT. Protein product: CASSQGSLGELFF.

This clonotype has just a few counts. This rearrangement joins TRBV6-5 to TRBJ2-7; no firm D call. Per germline, CDR1 MNHEY and CDR2 SVGAGI. Between the trimmed V and J ends, which lost 2 bases and 3 bases, there was a span of 14 bases. The CDR3 loop spans 15 amino acids. The DNA for the CDR3 is TGTGCCAGCAGTTACCGTCCAGGAGACCACTACGAGCAGTACTTC. As protein: CASSYRPGDHYEQYF.

This clonotype was recorded at least ten times. The chain combines TRBV25-1 with TRBJ1-2; D is undetermined. CDR1 and CDR2 (germline): MGHDK, SYGVNS. Between the trimmed V and J ends, which lost 2 bases and 4 bases, there was a span of 11 bases. The CDR3 is 14 amino acids. The chain's CDR3 is CASSETQAPYGYTF. For the CDR3, the DNA is TGTGCCAGCAGTGAAACCCAGGCGCCCTATGGCTACACCTTC.

This clonotype was seen many times. V usage is TRBV6-5 and J usage is TRBJ2-5; TRBD1 or TRBD2 may be the D gene (5 bases each). Between the trimmed V and J ends, which lost 5 bases and 13 bases, there was a span of 17 bases. CDR3 length: 12 residues. The germline V gene encodes CDR1 MNHEY and CDR2 SVGAGI. This chain's CDR3 is CASSEQGTLPYF. The CDR3 DNA is TGTGCCAGCAGTGAACAAGGGACCCTCCCGTACTTC.

The chain uses TRBV29-1 and TRBJ2-5; 9 nucleotides match TRBD2. The junction had 7 bases not matched to a gene; V was cut back by 6 bases and J by 5 bases. Germline V gives CDR1 SQVTM, CDR2 ANQGSEA. The CDR3 spans 13 residues. The CDR3 is CSVAGGYSETQYF. The CDR3 DNA reads as TGCAGCGTAGCGGGGGGTTATAGTGAGACCCAGTACTTC.

This clonotype was seen repeatedly, ten times or more. The chain uses TRBV14 and TRBJ1-1, with D perhaps matching TRBD1 (5 bases). Trimming shortened V by 6 bases and J by 0 bases, and 8 bases separated the two germline ends. Per the germline V gene, CDR1 is SGHDN and CDR2 is FVKESK. The CDR3 sequence is 13 residues long. The CDR3 loop is CASRLTVNTEAFF. For the CDR3, the DNA is TGTGCCAGCAGGCTGACAGTGAACACTGAAGCTTTCTTT.

This clonotype was observed many times. The chain combines TRBV7-9 with TRBJ1-4; D ambiguous. This CDR3 comprises 15 residues. Germline CDR1 is SEHNR and CDR2 is FQNEAQ (reference sequence). V was trimmed by 8 bases and J by 0 bases, leaving 13 bases between them. The CDR3 bases are TGTGCCAGCTCAGGTGCCGAATCAACTAATGAAAAACTGTTTTTT. Encoded protein: CASSGAESTNEKLFF.

Ten or more counts support this clonotype. The gene calls are TRBV7-2 and TRBJ2-5; no firm D call. This CDR3 is 11 amino acids long. Germline assignment: CDR1 SGHTA and CDR2 FQGNSA. The germline V and J ends were trimmed by 10 bases and 7 bases, with 13 bases remaining between them. CDR3 protein: CATGLGGTQYF. The CDR3 nucleotides read TGTGCCACCGGGTTGGGTGGGACCCAGTACTTC.

This clonotype was seen at least ten times. This chain uses TRBV29-1 with TRBJ2-7, with TRBD1 matching over 10 bases. With V trimmed by 4 bases and J by 2 bases, 5 bases remained unmatched. The CDR3 runs to 14 residues. Germline values: CDR1 SQVTM, CDR2 ANQGSEA. The CDR3 nucleotides are TGCAGCGTTGTGCGGACAGGGGGAACCTACGAGCAGTACTTC. Translated, it gives CSVVRTGGTYEQYF.

Many counts were recorded for this clonotype. CDR3 protein: CAIRGGTGLYEQYF. The CDR3 DNA sequence: TGTGCCATCAGGGGGGGGACAGGTCTCTACGAGCAGTACTTC. The chain is built from TRBV10-3 and TRBJ2-7; weak D call: TRBD1 (8 bases). The CDR3 spans 14 residues. Looked up from germline, CDR1 is ENHRY and CDR2 is SYGVKD. The V and J ends lost 6 bases and 3 bases respectively, with 15 bases between them.

The chain uses TRBV2 and TRBJ2-2; a possible D gene is TRBD2 (5 bases). Trimming took 7 bases from V and 3 from J, leaving 18 bases between them. This CDR3 region has 16 residues. Germline V lookup: CDR1 SNHLY, CDR2 FYNNEI. CDR3 region: CASKWGSDSHTGELFF. DNA of the CDR3: TGTGCCAGCAAGTGGGGATCGGACTCGCACACCGGGGAGCTGTTTTTT.

The rearrangement links TRBV7-6 to TRBJ2-5; D could derive from TRBD1 or TRBD2 (6 bases each). V lost 9 bases and J lost 9, with 26 bases in between. The germline CDR1 and CDR2 sequences are SGHVS and FNYEAQ. The CDR3 loop spans 15 amino acids. Here the CDR3 reads CASPEGGRGNQPQYF. CDR3 DNA sequence: TGTGCCAGTCCCGAGGGGGGACGCGGCAATCAGCCCCAGTACTTC.

This clonotype was picked up a small number of times. The chain employs TRBV28 and TRBJ1-2; TRBD1 is a possible D gene (6 bases). V was shortened by 11 bases and J by 4 bases, with 20 bases between the two germline ends. CDR3 size: 14 residues. CDR1 and CDR2 (germline): MDHEN, SYDVKM. In DNA, the CDR3 is TGTGCCGCCTCAGGGGCAACAAGACTCTATGGCTACACCTTC. Encoded protein: CAASGATRLYGYTF.

This clonotype was seen many times. The rearrangement uses TRBV20-1 and TRBJ1-2; TRBD1 aligns across 10 bases. With 6 bases clipped from V and 1 base from J, the junction kept 8 bases outside the gene matches. Germline V CDR1 and CDR2: DFQATT, SNEGSKA (reference sequence). CDR3 size: 15 residues. In DNA, the CDR3 is TGCAGTGCCGAGGGGGACAGGGGTTTTAACTATGGCTACACCTTC. Translating it yields CSAEGDRGFNYGYTF.

The rearrangement uses TRBV20-1 and TRBJ1-2, with D uncertain. Per germline, CDR1 DFQATT and CDR2 SNEGSKA (reference sequence). The CDR3 spans 12 residues. With 0 bases removed from V and 4 bases from J, the gap between germline ends came to 6 bases. CDR3 DNA: TGCAGTGCTAGAGATTTCCTCTATGGCTACACCTTC. The encoded protein is CSARDFLYGYTF.